The rows below give T cell receptor beta chains drawn from one sample of a study of radiotherapy plus CTLA-4 blockade in lung cancer. Assay: immunoSEQ multiplex PCR; the TCRdb copy retains only in-frame clones and omits some. The table records more than 95,000 clones, around 74% of them present only once. Sequences were derived from peripheral blood, sampled from a patient treated with radiotherapy plus ipilimumab. The receptor source for this set is a human donor with non-small cell lung cancer who had a partial response to radiotherapy plus ipilimumab. Some clones in this sample may be carry-over from other donors' samples. CDR3s include the opening cysteine and the closing phenylalanine or tryptophan. The D gene is left open where the match is weak. Clone size appears in some rows only: once, few, many, or a class for an expanded clone.

J,V,size,D,DNA,CDR3
TRBJ1-2,TRBV2,-,TRBD1,TGTGCCAGCAGGAAAGCAGGGGGGACTAACTATGGCTACACCTTC,CASRKAGGTNYGYTF
TRBJ2-7,TRBV6-5,-,-,TGTGCCAGCAGCCGCTACAGGGACGAGCAGTACTTC,CASSRYRDEQYF
TRBJ2-7,TRBV7-2,-,TRBD2,TGTGCCAGCAGCTTTCGTAGCGGGGTTGAGCAGTACTTC,CASSFRSGVEQYF
TRBJ1-1,TRBV19,-,-,TGTGCCAGTAGTATAGTTGGTGCGGGGAACACTGAAGCTTTCTTT,CASSIVGAGNTEAFF
TRBJ1-2,TRBV19,-,-,TGTGCCAGTAGTAAAGGAGGGGATAACTATGGCTACACCTTC,CASSKGGDNYGYTF
TRBJ1-2,TRBV6-5,-,-,TGTGCCAGCAGTTACTCCGGAGAGGTATGGAGCTACACCTTC,CASSYSGEVWSYTF
TRBJ2-2,TRBV19,-,-,TGTGCCAGTAGTATGGTTGGAGGGATTCGGGATACCGGGGAGCTGTTTTTT,CASSMVGGIRDTGELFF
TRBJ2-1,TRBV27,-,TRBD2,TGTGCCAGCAGTTCGCATCGTGTAGCCCTAGCGGGGAACAATGAGCAGTTCTTC,CASSSHRVALAGNNEQFF
TRBJ2-7,TRBV11-2,-,TRBD2,TGTGCCAGCAGCTTAACGTACGGGGCTAGCGGGAGTTCCTACGAGCAGTACTTC,CASSLTYGASGSSYEQYF
TRBJ1-3,TRBV28,-,TRBD1,TGTGCCAGCAGTTCTGACTCGACAGGGGGAAACACCATATATTTT,CASSSDSTGGNTIYF
TRBJ1-2,TRBV6-6,-,TRBD1,TGTGCCAGCAGGCCGGACAGGGGTTCTTATGGCTACACCTTC,CASRPDRGSYGYTF
TRBJ2-6,TRBV11-2,-,-,TGTGCCAGCAGCTTTATGTCTGGGGCCAACGTCCTGACTTTC,CASSFMSGANVLTF
TRBJ2-7,TRBV7-2,-,TRBD2,TGTGCCAGCAGCTTAACTAGCGGGGGCTCCTACGAGCAGTACTTC,CASSLTSGGSYEQYF
TRBJ2-3,TRBV7-2,-,TRBD1,TGTGCCAGCAGCTCTGGACAGGGGGCAAGGACAGATACGCAGTATTTT,CASSSGQGARTDTQYF
TRBJ1-1,TRBV5-6,-,TRBD1,TGTGCCAGCAGCAGGGACAGGGCGAACACTGAAGCTTTCTTT,CASSRDRANTEAFF
TRBJ1-1,TRBV4-1,few,-,TGCGCCAGCAGCCACGCGGGAACGAACACTGAAGCTTTCTTT,CASSHAGTNTEAFF
TRBJ1-1,TRBV6-5,-,TRBD1,TGTGCCAGCAGTTACTCACAGGGGGCAGGTGAAGCTTTCTTT,CASSYSQGAGEAFF
TRBJ2-3,TRBV28,-,-,TGTGCCAGCAGTTCATCTTTCGGACTCCTAAACACAGATACGCAGTATTTT,CASSSSFGLLNTDTQYF
TRBJ2-1,TRBV7-3,-,-,TGTGCCAGCAGTAGGGTAGGGGGGGCCAGCTCCTACAATGAGCAGTTCTTC,CASSRVGGASSYNEQFF
TRBJ1-5,TRBV2,many,-,TGTGCCAGCAGTGAAGCTAACAGGGATCAGCCCCAGCATTTT,CASSEANRDQPQHF
TRBJ1-2,TRBV5-1,-,-,TGCGCCAGCAGCTTGTTTGGAGGGGACCCCCTCTATGGCTACACCTTC,CASSLFGGDPLYGYTF
TRBJ2-5,TRBV11-2,-,TRBD1,TGTGCCAGCAGCTTTACAGGGGAGGAGACCCAGTACTTC,CASSFTGEETQYF
TRBJ2-1,TRBV7-9,once,-,TGTGCCAGCAGACTAGGGGACTTTTTATCGGAGCAGTTCTTC,CASRLGDFLSEQFF
TRBJ1-1,TRBV5-1,-,-,TGCGCCAGCAGCTTTCAGGGGTCGGACACTGAAGCTTTCTTT,CASSFQGSDTEAFF
TRBJ2-4,TRBV9,few,TRBD1,TGTGCCAGCAGCAGGGGGCCGTCCGCCAAAAACATTCAGTACTTC,CASSRGPSAKNIQYF
TRBJ1-1,TRBV4-3,-,-,TGCGCCAGCAGCCAAGAGGCGGCGACAGTGGGCCTGGGGACTGAAGCTTTCTTT,CASSQEAATVGLGTEAFF